What follows are 15 T cell receptor beta chains derived from one specimen sequenced in a study of blood T cell repertoires in COVID-19 (dated by TCRdb to the early 2020s). The method behind the library was the immunoSEQ multiplex PCR assay. TCRdb provides this immuneACCESS table in a form limited to in-frame rearrangements. Some clones are lacking; in checked studies, under half of them reflect an unresolved V gene, and why the rest are absent is not known. The sample table lists about 260,000 clones, less than 95% of them with a count of one. Together, the top ten hold approximately 2.7% of the sample. The source material was PBMCs or T cells enriched from blood (not recorded which). The source is a man aged 35 to 55 who had been exposed to COVID-19.

V and J are TRBV5-4 and TRBJ1-4, with TRBD1 matching over 7 bases. The CDR3 loop spans 15 amino acids. J lost 5 bases, V lost 0 bases, and 4 bases had no gene match. The germline gives CDR1 SGHNT, CDR2 YYREEE (reference sequence). CDR3 in DNA: TGTGCCAGCAGCTTGGCCGGAGGGGGCAATGAAAAACTGTTTTTT. Amino acids: CASSLAGGGNEKLFF.

The chain is built from TRBV15 and TRBJ2-3; 11 nucleotides line up with TRBD2. The germline gives CDR1 LNHNV, CDR2 YYDKDF (reference sequence). Trimming removed 3 bases from V and 4 bases from J; junction bases left unmatched: 6. This CDR3 spans 16 amino acids. CDR3 loop: CATSSLLAGVPDTQYF. The CDR3 region has the DNA TGTGCCACCAGCAGCCTACTAGCGGGAGTGCCAGATACGCAGTATTTT.

The V call is TRBV30, the J call TRBJ2-7; tentative D call: TRBD2 (6 bases). The CDR3 totals 15 residues. V lost 0 bases to trimming and J lost 1 base, with 13 bases between them. The germline gives CDR1 GTSNPN, CDR2 SVGIG (reference sequence). Here the CDR3 reads CAWSVSLARSYEQYF. The CDR3 region has the DNA TGTGCCTGGAGTGTATCTCTAGCGCGATCCTACGAGCAGTACTTC.

J is TRBJ2-7 and V is TRBV3-1 (or the pseudogene TRBV3-2); D is possibly TRBD2 (5 bases). The CDR3 contains 15 residues. V was shortened by 4 bases and J by 0 bases, with 13 bases between the two germline ends. CDR1 and CDR2 (germline): LGHDT, YNNKEL (reference sequence). CDR3 amino acids: CASSLRGSSSYEQYF. The CDR3 DNA reads TGTGCCAGCAGCCTCCGGGGAAGCAGCTCCTACGAGCAGTACTTC.

The rearrangement links TRBV19 to TRBJ1-5, with D tentatively TRBD1 (5 bases). The V end was cut by 1 base, the J end by 3 bases, with 16 bases between. There are 17 residues in the CDR3. Per the germline V gene, CDR1 is LNHDA and CDR2 is SQIVND (reference sequence). The CDR3 spells CASSIGQGASSNQPQHF. CDR3 in DNA: TGTGCCAGTAGTATAGGTCAGGGCGCTTCATCCAATCAGCCCCAGCATTTT.

The rearrangement joins TRBV15 to TRBJ1-2; no definite D call. CDR1 LNHNV and CDR2 YYDKDF come from the germline V gene (reference sequence). The V gene lost 6 bases and the J gene lost 7 bases, with 15 bases spanning the gap. The CDR3 extends over 13 amino acids. The CDR3 is CATSPVLVFGYTF. The CDR3 DNA follows: TGTGCCACCAGTCCGGTGCTGGTTTTTGGCTACACCTTC.

V and J are TRBV7-2 and TRBJ1-1; 9 nucleotides align to TRBD1. The CDR3 covers 14 residues. V lost 5 bases to trimming and J lost 2 bases; unmatched junction nucleotides: 3. Germline CDR1 is SGHTA and CDR2 is FQGNSA. CDR3: CASSQGQGNTEAFF. The CDR3 DNA reads TGTGCCAGCAGCCAGGGACAGGGAAACACTGAAGCTTTCTTT.

The chain uses TRBV28 and TRBJ2-6; 11 bases map to TRBD1. The V and J ends lost 2 bases and 0 bases, in that order; junction bases with no gene match: 6. Per germline, CDR1 MDHEN and CDR2 SYDVKM. This CDR3 has 19 amino acids. CDR3: CASSLAGTGGFSGANVLTF. CDR3 coding DNA: TGTGCCAGCAGTTTAGCCGGGACAGGGGGTTTCTCTGGGGCCAACGTCCTGACTTTC.

V gene TRBV2 combines with J gene TRBJ2-2; 10 bases are a match to TRBD2. Looked up from germline, CDR1 is SNHLY and CDR2 is FYNNEI. The CDR3 is 15 residues long. The junction had 9 bases not matched to a gene; V was cut back by 4 bases and J by 10 bases. The CDR3 nucleotides are TGTGCCAGCAGTGGGACTAGCGGTTCCCCCCCGGAGCTGTTTTTT. The encoded protein is CASSGTSGSPPELFF.

This chain joins TRBV11-3 and TRBJ2-1, with 7 bases fitting TRBD2. The germline V gene has CDR1 SGHNT and CDR2 YENEEA. The CDR3 covers 14 residues. V trimming: 3 bases; J trimming: 3 bases; junction bases outside the gene matches: 2. The CDR3 spells CASSFASGYNEQFF. The CDR3 DNA sequence: TGTGCCAGCAGCTTTGCTAGCGGCTACAATGAGCAGTTCTTC. Complete variable domain (other parts from reference TRBV11-3 and TRBJ2-1): EAGVVQSPRYKIIEKKQPVAFWCNPISGHNTLYWYLQNLGQGPELLIRYENEEAVDDSQLPKDRFSAERLKGVDSTLKIQPAELGDSAVYLCASSFASGYNEQFFGPGTRLTVL.

This clone has only a few counts. This chain links TRBV6-5 with TRBJ1-1; D unresolved. The CDR3 has 14 residues. Trimming pared 0 bases from V and 1 base from J, leaving 6 bases between. From germline, CDR1 is MNHEY and CDR2 SVGAGI. The CDR3 DNA follows: TGTGCCAGCAGTTACTCATACAGGAACACTGAAGCTTTCTTT. Its translation is CASSYSYRNTEAFF.

This chain uses TRBV21-1 with TRBJ1-4; the listed D gene, TRBD1, was not tested against the DNA. TRBV21-1 corresponds to a pseudogene. CDR3 length: 15 amino acids. This CDR3 reads CASSKGTTTNEKLFF. Written as DNA, the CDR3 is TGTGCCAGCAGCAAAGGGACAACAACTAATGAAAAACTGTTTTTT.

Only one count was recorded for this clone. The chain has TRBV29-1 and TRBJ1-2, with 8 bases aligning to TRBD1. The CDR3 covers 14 residues. In germline, CDR1 is SQVTM, CDR2 ANQGSEA. The trim removed 3 bases at V and 7 bases at J, leaving 10 bases unmatched. CDR3 residues: CSVDGAGGLGGYTF. The CDR3 nucleotides are TGCAGCGTTGATGGGGCAGGGGGCCTGGGTGGCTACACCTTC. Looking up the rest from reference TRBV29-1 and TRBJ1-2 gives the full variable domain: SAVISQKPSRDICQRGTSLTIQCQVDSQVTMMFWYRQQPGQSLTLIATANQGSEATYESGFVIDKFPISRPNLTFSTLTVSNMSPEDSSIYLCSVDGAGGLGGYTFGSGTRLTVV.

In this sample, this clone turned up once. Other DNA sequences in this specimen translate into the identical CDR3. J is TRBJ2-7 and V is TRBV3-1 (or the pseudogene TRBV3-2); D unresolved. Trimming took 0 bases from V and 0 from J, leaving 6 bases between them. From germline, CDR1 is LGHDT and CDR2 YNNKEL (reference sequence). CDR3 length equals 14 residues. In DNA form, the CDR3 reads TGTGCCAGCAGCCAAGAGGGCCTCTCCTACGAGCAGTACTTC. This translates into CASSQEGLSYEQYF.

J is TRBJ2-1 and V is TRBV30, with 8 bases lining up with TRBD2. The length of the CDR3 is 12 residues. The J segment lost 6 bases and the V segment lost 7 bases, leaving 5 bases of the junction unmatched. Germline-derived CDR1 and CDR2 are GTSNPN and SVGIG (reference sequence). CDR3 region: CASSGSGNEQFF. The CDR3 nucleotides read TGTGCCTCAAGCGGGAGTGGCAATGAGCAGTTCTTC.